The 9 T cell receptor beta chains presented below share a single source sample, sequenced in a study of blood T cells in healthy people across ages. A second PCR of 7 to 11 cycles used a sample-barcoded 5' primer and a J-beta primer mix. TCRdb recomputed calls from the 5' RACE reads with MiXCR, one row per CDR3 protein. The sample holds approximately 1.5 million distinct CDR3 sequences, around 35% seen once. Sequencing was done on a sample of blood. The receptor source for this set is a woman aged 25 to 39 in good health.

Of note for this clonotype: A much larger clone lies a single base off, so this may be a read error. The chain recombines TRBV2 with TRBJ2-5; TRBD1 might be the D (5 bases). The DNA end favors TRBJ2-7, so the J call may be wrong. The CDR3 totals 12 residues. Per the germline V gene, CDR1 is SNHLY and CDR2 is FYNNEI. Written as DNA, the CDR3 is TGTGTCAGCAGCGTTACAGGCTACGAGCAGTACTTC. Translating it yields CVSSVTGYEQYF.

A few counts support this clonotype. The chain joins TRBV27 to TRBJ1-2, with TRBD1 as a possible D gene (5 bases). The CDR3 is 14 amino acids. Germline values: CDR1 MNHEY, CDR2 SMNVEV (reference sequence). The V end was cut by 2 bases, the J end by 5 bases, with 12 bases between. This chain's CDR3 is CASSLKSGGYGYTF. The CDR3 bases are TGTGCCAGCAGTTTAAAATCCGGGGGGTATGGCTACACCTTC.

The rearrangement uses TRBV6-1 and TRBJ2-4; no reliable D call. Germline assignment: CDR1 MNHNS and CDR2 SASEGT. Trimming stripped 1 base from V and 0 bases from J, with 10 bases between. This CDR3 contains 16 residues. The chain's CDR3 is CASSEEVTKAKNIQYF. The CDR3 DNA sequence: TGTGCCAGCAGTGAAGAGGTAACGAAAGCCAAAAACATTCAGTACTTC.

The chain is built from TRBV10-3 and TRBJ2-4; D is uncertain. The J call may be incorrect, as the DNA end agrees better with TRBJ2-7. The CDR3 sequence is 14 residues long. Germline CDR1 and CDR2: ENHRY and SYGVKD. CDR3 sequence: CAISESASTYEQYF. The CDR3 coding sequence is TGTGCCATCAGTGAGTCAGCCAGTACCTACGAGCAGTACTTC.

The rearrangement joins TRBV7-3 to TRBJ2-1, with a weak D call TRBD2 (6 bases). The CDR3 covers 12 residues. CDR1 is SGHTA and CDR2 is FQGTGA in the germline V gene. Trimming removed 4 bases at V and 13 bases at J, with 14 bases between. The CDR3 loop reads CASSSDGGRQFF. DNA for the CDR3: TGTGCCAGCAGCTCGGACGGGGGTCGTCAGTTCTTC. Variable domain in full (rest from reference TRBV7-3 and TRBJ2-1): GAGVSQTPSNKVTEKGKYVELRCDPISGHTALYWYRQSLGQGPEFLIYFQGTGAADDSGLPNDRFFAVRPEGSVSTLKIQRTERGDSAVYLCASSSDGGRQFFGPGTRLTVL.

The chain recombines TRBV10-3 with TRBJ2-7; no definite D call. The germline V gene encodes CDR1 ENHRY and CDR2 SYGVKD. The CDR3 is made up of 14 amino acids. Trimming cost V 6 bases and J 2 bases, with 14 bases left between them. For the CDR3, the DNA is TGTGCCATCAGGGCCCACCCGGATGCCTACGAGCAGTACTTC. Protein sequence: CAIRAHPDAYEQYF.

This clonotype has ten or more counts. The V call is TRBV27, the J call TRBJ2-7; 9 nucleotides agree with TRBD1. The CDR3 length is 13 residues. Germline V gene lookup returns CDR1 MNHEY and CDR2 SMNVEV (reference sequence). After removal of 5 bases from V and 6 bases from J, the junction contained 5 bases not matched to a gene. CDR3 coding DNA: TGTGCCAGCAGTCCACGGACAGGGGCCGAGCAGTACTTC. It yields the protein CASSPRTGAEQYF.

The V gene is TRBV6-5, the J gene TRBJ2-6; D is ambiguous. Germline values: CDR1 MNHEY, CDR2 SVGAGI. The CDR3 runs to 15 residues. V lost 5 bases, J lost 4 bases, and 12 bases lay in between. CDR3 amino acids: CASSPVQLGANVLTF. As DNA, the CDR3 is TGTGCCAGCAGTCCCGTACAGTTAGGGGCCAACGTCCTGACTTTC.

The chain employs TRBV20-1 and TRBJ2-3; TRBD2 aligns across 13 bases. Unmatched junction bases numbered 11, after V lost 5 bases and J lost 0 bases. The CDR3 loop spans 18 amino acids. Germline V gives CDR1 DFQATT, CDR2 SNEGSKA (reference sequence). The CDR3 bases are TGCAGTGCTTCCCCCCCCTCGGGACTAGCGGGAAGCACAGATACGCAGTATTTT. Residues: CSASPPSGLAGSTDTQYF.